Listed here are 15 T cell receptor beta chains from one sample, sequenced in a study of early T cells in non-severe SARS-CoV-2 infection. TCRdb itself ran the 5' RACE reads through MiXCR, one entry per CDR3 protein. The data contain about 38,000 distinct CDR3 sequences, about 5% of them seen just once; the ten biggest clones take up around 15%. The sample taken for sequencing was whole blood. Receptor source: an adult who was a healthcare worker with PCR-confirmed SARS-CoV-2 infection or an uninfected control (not recorded which).

The chain joins TRBV10-3 to TRBJ2-3; D call uncertain. Trimming pared 6 bases from V and 0 bases from J, leaving 16 bases between. The length of the CDR3 is 16 residues. CDR1 is ENHRY, CDR2 SYGVKD, per germline. CDR3 amino acids: CAISPVGQTSTDTQYF. CDR3 DNA sequence: TGTGCCATCAGCCCAGTTGGCCAGACTAGCACAGATACGCAGTATTTT.

The chain combines TRBV7-9 with TRBJ1-1, with D unresolved. V lost 5 bases, J lost 0 bases, and 7 bases lay in between. The length of the CDR3 is 13 residues. Germline V CDR1 and CDR2: SEHNR, FQNEAQ (reference sequence). DNA of the CDR3: TGTGCCAGCAGCCGTTCCATGAACACTGAAGCTTTCTTT. This gives the protein CASSRSMNTEAFF. Filled out from reference TRBV7-9 and TRBJ1-1, the complete variable domain reads DTGVSQNPRHKITKRGQNVTFRCDPISEHNRLYWYRQTLGQGPEFLTYFQNEAQLEKSRLLSDRFSAERPKGSFSTLEIQRTEQGDSAMYLCASSRSMNTEAFFGQGTRLTVV.

In this sample, this clonotype turned up many times. V and J are TRBV30 and TRBJ1-1; D uncertain. There are 13 residues in the CDR3. The ends were cut back, 4 bases at V and 1 base at J, with 10 bases in the middle. The germline CDR1 and CDR2 sequences are GTSNPN and SVGIG (reference sequence). CDR3 amino acids: CAWNRGTNTEAFF. CDR3 nucleotides: TGTGCCTGGAACCGGGGAACGAACACTGAAGCTTTCTTT. Drawing the rest from reference TRBV30 and TRBJ1-1, the complete variable domain is SQTIHQWPATLVQPVGSPLSLECTVEGTSNPNLYWYRQAAGRGLQLLFYSVGIGQISSEVPQNLSASRPQDRQFILSSKKLLLSDSGFYLCAWNRGTNTEAFFGQGTRLTVV.

This clonotype was seen repeatedly, ten times or more. The gene calls are TRBV12-3 or TRBV12-4 and TRBJ2-1; D might be TRBD1 (5 bases). The CDR3 extends over 15 amino acids. V lost 6 bases and J 1 base, leaving 13 bases between the germline ends. As DNA, the CDR3 is TGTGCCAGCAGCCCGCAGGGCTTTTCCTACAATGAGCAGTTCTTC. Its protein is CASSPQGFSYNEQFF.

In its sample, this clonotype was seen many times. CDR3 in amino acids: CASSLGGVKAFF. Written as DNA, the CDR3 is TGTGCCAGCAGCTTAGGGGGGGTGAAAGCTTTCTTT. This chain uses TRBV7-9 with TRBJ1-1; weak D call: TRBD1 (5 bases). Trimming took 1 base from V and 9 from J, leaving 9 bases between them. From germline, CDR1 is SEHNR and CDR2 FQNEAQ (reference sequence). The CDR3 is 12 residues long.

In this sample, this clonotype turned up many times. The J gene is TRBJ1-2, the V gene TRBV6-5; no clear D gene. The CDR3 contains 14 residues. V was clipped by 3 bases and J by 7 bases, with 15 bases between them. Germline lookup yields CDR1 MNHEY and CDR2 SVGAGI. The CDR3 nucleotides are TGTGCCAGCAGTTATTCCGGGAACCCTCCTGGCTACACCTTC. Translation gives CASSYSGNPPGYTF.

As concerns this clonotype: One junction end disagrees with the germline gene, perhaps due to a read error. The chain links TRBV4-2 to TRBJ2-7, with 7 bases that match TRBD2. The CDR3 sequence is 12 residues long. Germline CDR1 reads LGHNA; CDR2 reads YNFKEQ. The CDR3 here is CASSQDQLAVAF. CDR3 coding DNA: TGTGCCAGCAGCCAAGATCAGCTAGCGGTTGCCTTC.

This clonotype was picked up many times. The V call is TRBV6-5, the J call TRBJ1-1, with D hard to call. Trimming pared 4 bases from V and 1 base from J, leaving 4 bases between. Germline V gene data show CDR1 as MNHEY and CDR2 as SVGAGI. This CDR3 comprises 12 residues. For the CDR3, the DNA is TGTGCCAGCAGTTCAGGGAACACTGAAGCTTTCTTT. Amino acid sequence: CASSSGNTEAFF.

This clonotype was seen many times. J is TRBJ2-7 and V is TRBV7-6; D may be TRBD1 (6 bases). Germline CDR1 reads SGHVS; CDR2 reads FNYEAQ. V was trimmed by 1 base and J by 5 bases, leaving 12 bases between them. CDR3 length: 14 residues. In DNA, the CDR3 is TGTGCCAGCAGCTTAGGATCCACAGGGCACGAGCAGTACTTC. Translation: CASSLGSTGHEQYF.

Ten or more counts support this clonotype. V gene TRBV12-5 combines with J gene TRBJ2-5; TRBD2 might be the D (6 bases). V gave up 2 bases and J gave up 4 bases, with 14 bases separating them. CDR1 is LGHNT and CDR2 is FRNRAP in the germline V gene. The CDR3 runs 15 residues. The CDR3 bases are TGTGCTAGTGGTTTGTCTCCCGGTAGCGGAGAGACCCAGTACTTC. Translated, it gives CASGLSPGSGETQYF.

The sample holds many counts of this clonotype. V gene TRBV29-1 combines with J gene TRBJ1-3; possible D gene TRBD1, 6 bases. The ends were cut back, 3 bases at V and 4 bases at J, with 7 bases in the middle. Germline V gene data show CDR1 as SQVTM and CDR2 as ANQGSEA. CDR3 length: 12 residues. Here the CDR3 DNA reads TGCAGCGTTGATAGGGGGGGAAACACCATATATTTT. Its protein product is CSVDRGGNTIYF. Drawing the rest from reference TRBV29-1 and TRBJ1-3, the complete variable domain is SAVISQKPSRDICQRGTSLTIQCQVDSQVTMMFWYRQQPGQSLTLIATANQGSEATYESGFVIDKFPISRPNLTFSTLTVSNMSPEDSSIYLCSVDRGGNTIYFGEGSWLTVV.

Many counts were recorded for this clonotype. The gene calls are TRBV3-1 and TRBJ2-2; 13 bases map to TRBD2. V gave up 5 bases and J gave up 4 bases; unmatched junction bases: 4. Germline V CDR1 and CDR2: LGHDT, YNNKEL (reference sequence). The CDR3 is 16 amino acids. Here the CDR3 DNA reads TGTGCCAGCAGCTCTGGACTAGCGGGGGCCACCGGGGAGCTGTTTTTT. Amino acid sequence: CASSSGLAGATGELFF.

The chain couples TRBV11-2 to TRBJ2-2; 9 nucleotides line up with TRBD1. Losses at the gene ends were 5 bases for V and 4 bases for J; bases not matched to a gene: 11. In germline, CDR1 is SGHAT, CDR2 FQNNGV. The CDR3 has 17 amino acids. CDR3 in amino acids: CASSQTGGTRFTGELFF. CDR3 sequence (DNA): TGTGCCAGCAGCCAGACAGGGGGTACCCGCTTCACCGGGGAGCTGTTTTTT.

This clonotype was observed a few times. The chain is built from TRBV20-1 and TRBJ1-6; D is unclear. In germline, CDR1 is DFQATT, CDR2 SNEGSKA (reference sequence). The CDR3 contains 13 residues. V was cut by 0 bases and J by 10 bases, with 10 bases left in between. The CDR3 DNA follows: TGCAGTGCTAGAGAGAGGGAGTACTCACCCCTCCACTTT. Translated: CSAREREYSPLHF.

Ten or more counts support this clonotype. The rearrangement joins TRBV9 to TRBJ2-1, with no clear D. CDR1 is SGDLS and CDR2 is YYNGEE in the germline V gene. CDR3 length: 13 amino acids. Trimming took off 0 bases at V and 8 bases at J, with 9 bases between the two ends. In DNA, the CDR3 is TGTGCCAGCAGCGTAGGGCTGGTGGATGAGCAGTTCTTC. As protein: CASSVGLVDEQFF.